The clone carrying this T cell receptor (beta chain) has more than one count but fewer than ten. Its specificity is unknown. The template was RNA from unsorted bulk tissue. The normal lung tissue was taken more than 3 cm from the tumor edge. Between August and November 2014, newly diagnosed, chemotherapy-naive lung cancer patients underwent thoracic surgery in China. TCRbeta libraries were built with three rounds of nested PCR, modified from ARM-PCR. TCRdb independently ran MiXCR on the multiplex PCR reads; one entry per CDR3 protein. The sample shows around 76,000 distinct CDR3 sequences, 76% of them seen only once. CDR3 size: 13 residues. From germline, CDR1 is SGHRS and CDR2 YFSETQ. Trimming removed 4 bases from V and 13 bases from J, with 18 bases in between. The data were obtained in a study of tumor and adjacent non-tumor tissue in lung cancer. Notes on the study in general: Patients with more diverse tumor TCRs had worse survival. In normal lung, the top 100 clones were significantly more dominant than in tumor. Significantly higher TCR diversity was found in tumor than normal lung.

The rearrangement links TRBV5-1 to TRBJ2-1; tentatively, D is TRBD1 or TRBD2 (5 bases each). This clonotype was obtained from a man aged 70 or older with non-small cell lung cancer. The specimen sequenced was distant non-tumor lung tissue. Here the CDR3 reads CASSLRDPGEQFF. CDR3 sequence (DNA): TGCGCCAGCAGCCTCCGGGACCCCGGTGAACAGTTCTTC.